This passage covers 21 T cell receptor beta chains from one sample sequenced in a study of blood T cell repertoires in COVID-19. Produced via immunoSEQ multiplex PCR; TCRdb's table is partial and in-frame only. The repertoire holds 200,000 to 300,000 clones, nearly 95% seen once, with 0.83% in the top ten. What was sequenced was peripheral blood. Every receptor here comes from a man younger than 45 with COVID-19, enrolled during active disease.

This clone was detected only once. The chain carries TRBV9 and TRBJ1-6, with 8 positions matching TRBD1. V lost 3 bases and J lost 9; bases outside the gene matches: 5. CDR1 and CDR2 from the germline V gene are SGDLS and YYNGEE. The CDR3 consists of 14 residues. The DNA of the CDR3 is TGTGCCAGCAGCGCACAGGGGGGAGTTTCACCCCTCCACTTT. Its protein product is CASSAQGGVSPLHF. Full variable domain (missing parts from reference TRBV9 and TRBJ1-6): DSGVTQTPKHLITATGQRVTLRCSPRSGDLSVYWYQQSLDQGLQFLIQYYNGEERAKGNILERFSAQQFPDLHSELNLSSLELGDSALYFCASSAQGGVSPLHFGNGTRLTVT.

The rearrangement joins TRBV5-5 to TRBJ1-6, with 7 bases lining up with TRBD1. The CDR3 totals 14 residues. V was clipped by 7 bases and J by 9 bases; unmatched bases: 10. In germline, CDR1 is SGHKS, CDR2 YYEKEE (reference sequence). CDR3 protein: CASDTTGRFSPLHF. The CDR3 DNA is TGTGCCAGCGACACGACAGGGAGGTTTTCACCCCTCCACTTT. Full variable domain (remainder filled in from reference TRBV5-5 and TRBJ1-6): DAGVTQSPTHLIKTRGQQVTLRCSPISGHKSVSWYQQVLGQGPQFIFQYYEKEERGRGNFPDRFSARQFPNYSSELNVNALLLGDSALYLCASDTTGRFSPLHFGNGTRLTVT.

V usage is TRBV12-3 or TRBV12-4 and J usage is TRBJ1-1, with 7 bases aligning to TRBD1. The V and J ends lost 3 bases and 4 bases, in that order; junction bases with no gene match: 2. CDR3 size: 13 residues. CDR3 coding DNA: TGTGCCAGCAGTTTGTCAGGGGGCACTGAAGCTTTCTTT. Translating it yields CASSLSGGTEAFF.

This clone was seen only once. The chain links TRBV27 to TRBJ2-1; D might be TRBD2 (6 bases). This CDR3 has 13 residues. V dropped 6 bases and J dropped 7 bases, with 13 bases sitting between them. The germline V gene has CDR1 MNHEY and CDR2 SMNVEV (reference sequence). The CDR3 loop reads CASSGTPWNEQFF. CDR3 bases: TGTGCCAGCAGCGGGACTCCCTGGAATGAGCAGTTCTTC.

V usage is TRBV19 and J usage is TRBJ1-2; tentative D call: TRBD1 (5 bases). This CDR3 is 15 amino acids long. Germline CDR1 is LNHDA and CDR2 is SQIVND (reference sequence). The V gene lost 7 bases and the J gene lost 3 bases, with 18 bases spanning the gap. CDR3 sequence reads: CASTNMVGGYYGYTF. Here the CDR3 DNA reads TGTGCCAGTACCAACATGGTCGGGGGTTACTATGGCTACACCTTC.

This clone came up once. The rearrangement links TRBV18 to TRBJ1-3, with 8 bases that match TRBD1. The CDR3 runs 16 residues. CDR1 is KGHSH and CDR2 is LQKENI in the germline V gene. V trimming: 1 base; J trimming: 1 base; junction bases outside the gene matches: 3. Here the CDR3 DNA reads TGTGCCAGCTCACCACAGACAGGGGAATCTGGAAACACCATATATTTT. It encodes CASSPQTGESGNTIYF. Combining the CDR3 with reference TRBV18 and TRBJ1-3 gives the whole variable domain NAGVMQNPRHLVRRRGQEARLRCSPMKGHSHVYWYRQLPEEGLKFMVYLQKENIIDESGMPKERFSAEFPKEGPSILRIQQVVRGDSAAYFCASSPQTGESGNTIYFGEGSWLTVV.

The chain recombines TRBV30 with TRBJ2-2; perhaps TRBD2 as D (6 bases). The V gene's germline CDR1 is GTSNPN and CDR2 SVGIG (reference sequence). V was pared by 2 bases and J by 8 bases, with 21 bases between. The CDR3 is made up of 16 amino acids. The CDR3 loop is CAWSRAFSGSAGELFF. The CDR3 region has the DNA TGTGCCTGGAGTCGGGCTTTTAGCGGTTCAGCGGGGGAGCTGTTTTTT.

J is TRBJ2-7 and V is TRBV7-9; TRBD1 is a possible D gene (5 bases). In germline, CDR1 is SEHNR, CDR2 FQNEAQ (reference sequence). Trimming left V 0 bases short and J 3 bases short, with 9 bases between. The CDR3 totals 14 residues. DNA of the CDR3: TGTGCCAGCAGCTTAGCTACGCAGGGCTACGAGCAGTACTTC. Protein: CASSLATQGYEQYF.

The V call is TRBV5-3, the J call TRBJ2-1; D ambiguous. TRBV5-3 is filed as an ORF, its function uncertain. V shed 1 base and J shed 3 bases, with 5 bases lying between them. The CDR3 consists of 13 residues. The CDR3 DNA reads TGTGCCAGAAGCTTGACCGGCTACAATGAGCAGTTCTTC. Amino acids: CARSLTGYNEQFF.

The chain links TRBV6-5 to TRBJ2-1; D not certain. Germline loops: CDR1 MNHEY, CDR2 SVGAGI. The ends were cut back, 2 bases at V and 3 bases at J, with 11 bases in the middle. The CDR3 totals 15 residues. The CDR3 sequence: CASSYARPHYNEQFF. The CDR3 bases are TGTGCCAGCAGTTACGCCAGGCCCCACTACAATGAGCAGTTCTTC.

The table lists this clone with a count of one. This sequence joins TRBV5-1 and TRBJ1-1, with D perhaps matching TRBD1 (6 bases). Trimming left V 4 bases short and J 4 bases short, with 20 bases between. CDR3 length: 16 residues. Germline V gene data show CDR1 as SGHRS and CDR2 as YFSETQ. CDR3 nucleotide sequence: TGCGCCAGCAGCCCTAACCCACAGGGTGCGGGCACTGAAGCTTTCTTT. Its translation: CASSPNPQGAGTEAFF.

This chain connects TRBV18 to TRBJ1-1; a possible D gene is TRBD1 (5 bases). Germline-derived CDR1 and CDR2 are KGHSH and LQKENI. Trimming cost V 6 bases and J 3 bases, with 11 bases left between them. The CDR3 consists of 13 residues. CDR3 nucleotide sequence: TGTGCCAGCTCGTCAACAGGACACACTGAAGCTTTCTTT. It specifies CASSSTGHTEAFF.

V is TRBV19 and J is TRBJ1-1, with TRBD1 as a possible D gene (5 bases). Germline CDR1 is LNHDA and CDR2 is SQIVND (reference sequence). Deletions cut 4 bases from V and 1 base from J, with 7 bases between. The CDR3 runs 13 residues. In nucleotides, the CDR3 is TGTGCCAGTAGTACCCAGGGGAACACTGAAGCTTTCTTT. Its protein is CASSTQGNTEAFF.

The chain combines TRBV7-2 with TRBJ1-2, with D possibly being TRBD1 (6 bases). Trimming pared 5 bases from V and 4 bases from J, leaving 11 bases between. Germline-derived CDR1 and CDR2 are SGHTA and FQGNSA. The CDR3 contains 13 residues. This chain's CDR3 is CASSGTGPYGYTF. CDR3 coding DNA: TGTGCCAGCAGCGGAACAGGGCCCTATGGCTACACCTTC.

This rearrangement joins TRBV9 to TRBJ1-2; 8 positions agree with TRBD1. Germline values: CDR1 SGDLS, CDR2 YYNGEE. The CDR3 length is 14 residues. The V segment lost 1 base and the J segment 7 bases; nucleotides outside the gene matches: 6. The CDR3 protein is CASSVRAGGFGYTF. The CDR3 DNA reads as TGTGCCAGCAGCGTAAGAGCAGGGGGCTTTGGCTACACCTTC.

This chain joins TRBV6-5 and TRBJ1-2; D gene unclear. CDR1 is MNHEY and CDR2 is SVGAGI in the germline V gene. This CDR3 is built from 14 residues. V was shortened by 0 bases and J by 8 bases, with 13 bases between the two germline ends. CDR3 region: CASSYSGGRIGYTF. In DNA form, the CDR3 reads TGTGCCAGCAGTTACTCCGGCGGCAGAATCGGCTACACCTTC.

The chain links TRBV10-3 to TRBJ2-7; unclear D gene. The germline CDR1 and CDR2 sequences are ENHRY and SYGVKD. The V end was cut by 10 bases, the J end by 6 bases, with 13 bases between. The CDR3 length is 11 residues. The CDR3 DNA is TGTGCCACGAAAATCGACTCCGAGCAGTACTTC. This codes for CATKIDSEQYF.

CDR3 nucleotide sequence: TGTGCCAGCAGTGATGGGACAGTTTCCGAGCAGTACTTC. Its translation is CASSDGTVSEQYF. V is TRBV6-1 and J is TRBJ2-7, with 7 bases that match TRBD1. The CDR3 loop spans 13 amino acids. Germline trimming cut 3 bases from V and 6 bases from J; bases unmatched to any gene: 5. The germline V gene has CDR1 MNHNS and CDR2 SASEGT.

The CDR3 DNA is TGTGCCAGTAGCCCGACAGGGATTAGCAATCAGCCCCAGCATTTT. Encoded protein: CASSPTGISNQPQHF. This chain connects TRBV19 to TRBJ1-5; 7 nucleotides align to TRBD1. Trimming at V came to 6 bases and at J to 0 bases, leaving 5 bases not matched to a gene. In germline, CDR1 is LNHDA, CDR2 SQIVND (reference sequence). This CDR3 is 15 amino acids long.

The chain joins TRBV6-6 to TRBJ2-3; 11 bases align to TRBD1. V trimming: 5 bases; J trimming: 4 bases; junction bases outside the gene matches: 8. Germline lookup yields CDR1 MNHNY and CDR2 SVGAGI (reference sequence). The CDR3 runs to 16 residues. CDR3 sequence (DNA): TGTGCCAGCAGTCGAATCCGGGACAGGGGGGCAGATACGCAGTATTTT. This translates into CASSRIRDRGADTQYF.

This chain connects TRBV7-9 to TRBJ2-5, with a tentative D call TRBD2 (6 bases). CDR1 is SEHNR and CDR2 is FQNEAQ in the germline V gene (reference sequence). V was clipped by 1 base and J by 1 base, with 13 bases between them. This CDR3 region has 16 residues. This chain's CDR3 is CASSLGGRGLQETQYF. The CDR3 DNA follows: TGTGCCAGCAGCTTAGGAGGACGGGGACTCCAAGAGACCCAGTACTTC.